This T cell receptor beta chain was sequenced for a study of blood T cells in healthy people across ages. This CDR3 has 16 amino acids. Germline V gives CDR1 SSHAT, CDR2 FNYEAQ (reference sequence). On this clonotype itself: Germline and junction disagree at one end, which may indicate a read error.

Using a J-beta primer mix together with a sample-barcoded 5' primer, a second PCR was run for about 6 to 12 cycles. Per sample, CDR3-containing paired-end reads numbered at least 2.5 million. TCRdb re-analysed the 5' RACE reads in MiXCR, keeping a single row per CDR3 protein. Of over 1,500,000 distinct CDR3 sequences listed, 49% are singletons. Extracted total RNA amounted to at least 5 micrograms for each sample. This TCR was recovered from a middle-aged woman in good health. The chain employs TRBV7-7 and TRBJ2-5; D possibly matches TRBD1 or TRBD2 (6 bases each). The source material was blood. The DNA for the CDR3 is TGTGCTAGCAGCTTAGTTCCGGGGGCGAGGGAAGAGACCCAGTACTTC. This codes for CASSLVPGAREETQYF.